This TCR beta chain is from a study of beta chain features in type 1 diabetes. Whole-study findings and limits: In comparison with healthy donors, patients had naive, central memory and Treg TCRB repertoires that appeared more similar.

CD4+ naive, central memory, regulatory and stem cell-like memory subsets were isolated by sorting on CD45RO/CCR7/CD25/CD127/CD95/CD27. Sequenced material consisted of expressed TCRB transcripts (all of the isolated RNA was reverse transcribed). Data came from immunoSEQ multiplex PCR; TCRdb stores just in-frame clones and leaves some out. The data show 390,000 or so clones, with roughly 14% seen just once and roughly 0.04% held by the top ten. This clone was detected only a few times. The antigen remains undetermined. CDR3 size: 15 residues. Germline V gene data show CDR1 as SGHRS and CDR2 as YFSETQ. Trimming pared 0 bases from V and 16 bases from J, leaving 23 bases between.

This TCR was recovered from a man aged 25-40 years in good health. The chain recombines TRBV5-1 with TRBJ2-4; D is possibly TRBD1 (6 bases). Material: naive CD4+ T cells from blood. The CDR3 reads CASSLEFGPTGTYYF. CDR3 DNA: TGCGCCAGCAGCTTGGAGTTTGGACCCACCGGGACATATTACTTC.